This TCR beta chain was sequenced in a study of blood T cells in healthy people across ages. Points from the study as a whole: Diversity figures derived from one million T cells were judged to underestimate the true value.

This clonotype was seen more than once but under ten times. Its specificity is not known. The V gene end was trimmed by 3 bases and the J gene end by 0 bases; junction bases not matched to a gene: 4. Germline CDR1 reads SGHTA; CDR2 reads FQGNSA. CDR3 size: 15 residues. It was with a sample-barcoded 5' primer and a J-beta primer mix that a second PCR of roughly 7 to 12 cycles was run. A single record per CDR3 protein comes from TCRdb applying MiXCR to the 5' RACE reads. The sample has some 800,000 distinct CDR3 sequences, under 45% seen once. Each donor gave approximately 9.1 milliliters of peripheral blood.

The chain is built from TRBV7-2 and TRBJ2-5, with 7 bases aligning to TRBD1. The material sequenced was blood. This receptor was obtained from a man in his sixties in good health. The DNA for the CDR3 is TGTGCCAGCAGCTTGCAACAGGGGTACCAAGAGACCCAGTACTTC. Translation gives CASSLQQGYQETQYF.